Shown below are 9 T cell receptor beta chains from a single sample sequenced in a study of post-analysis software for immune sequencing data. Overall study findings and caveats: A handful of TRBV segments, including TRBV5-6, TRBV5-1 and TRBV20-1, were more frequent in patients than controls.

Every TCR beta cDNA library bore unique molecular identifiers. TCRdb analysed the PCR reads with MiXCR anew, one entry per CDR3 protein. The data contain roughly 600,000 distinct CDR3 sequences, around 47% of them seen just once; the ten biggest clones take up under 2%. These receptors have no identified antigens. The sequenced material came from blood. The receptors come from a girl between 10 and 17 years old with multiple sclerosis.

The chain links TRBV20-1 to TRBJ2-4, with D perhaps matching TRBD2 (6 bases). Judging by the DNA end, TRBJ2-7 fits better; the J call may be wrong. CDR1 and CDR2 (germline): DFQATT, SNEGSKA (reference sequence). The CDR3 runs 16 residues. In nucleotides, the CDR3 is TGCAGTGCTCACCTGAGCTCGGGAGATCCTTCGGTCGAGCAGTACTTC. This encodes CSAHLSSGDPSVEQYF.

There are many counts of this clonotype. This sequence joins TRBV4-1 and TRBJ2-7, with unresolved D. The CDR3 sequence is 14 residues long. V shed 4 bases and J shed 2 bases, with 12 bases lying between them. CDR1 is MGHRA, CDR2 YSYEKL, per germline. CDR3 in amino acids: CASSRVPGTYEQYF. The CDR3 nucleotides read TGCGCCAGCAGCCGAGTACCTGGGACCTACGAGCAGTACTTC.

The rearrangement uses TRBV12-3 or TRBV12-4 and TRBJ1-6; no clear D gene. The V end lost 5 bases, the J end lost 7 bases, and 15 bases lay between the germline ends. The CDR3 is made up of 15 amino acids. CDR3 DNA sequence: TGTGCCAGCAGTGCGGACCGGCGGCCCAATTCACCCCTCCACTTT. It is translated as CASSADRRPNSPLHF.

This clonotype was detected a few times. The chain is built from TRBV18 and TRBJ2-7, with 9 positions matching TRBD2. V lost 3 bases and J lost 0; bases outside the gene matches: 12. Germline values: CDR1 KGHSH, CDR2 LQKENI. The CDR3 is 18 amino acids. CDR3 nucleotide sequence: TGTGCCAGCTCACCCGGACTAGCGAACCTCTTTAACTCCTACGAGCAGTACTTC. Protein sequence: CASSPGLANLFNSYEQYF. Together with reference TRBV18 and TRBJ2-7, the CDR3 gives the full variable domain: NAGVMQNPRHLVRRRGQEARLRCSPMKGHSHVYWYRQLPEEGLKFMVYLQKENIIDESGMPKERFSAEFPKEGPSILRIQQVVRGDSAAYFCASSPGLANLFNSYEQYFGPGTRLTVT.

V usage is TRBV20-1 and J usage is TRBJ2-7; possible D gene TRBD1, 5 bases. In germline, CDR1 is DFQATT, CDR2 SNEGSKA (reference sequence). Trimming took 2 bases from V and 4 from J, leaving 15 bases between them. This CDR3 contains 14 residues. For the CDR3, the DNA is TGCAGTGCTAGAACGGCAGGGCAGTGGTACGAGCAGTACTTC. Protein: CSARTAGQWYEQYF.

A few counts support this clonotype. The J gene is TRBJ2-3, the V gene TRBV10-3; unclear D gene. The CDR3 spans 13 residues. V was trimmed by 4 bases and J by 0 bases, leaving 5 bases between them. Looked up from germline, CDR1 is ENHRY and CDR2 is SYGVKD. CDR3 sequence reads: CAISGQSTDTQYF. In DNA form, the CDR3 reads TGTGCCATCAGTGGGCAAAGCACAGATACGCAGTATTTT.

This clonotype was observed a single time. The J gene is TRBJ2-1, the V gene TRBV18, with 9 bases fitting TRBD2. Germline V gene sequence: CDR1 KGHSH, CDR2 LQKENI. The CDR3 runs to 15 residues. The trim removed 3 bases at V and 7 bases at J, leaving 7 bases unmatched. This chain's CDR3 is CASSPQGLARNEQFF. The DNA of the CDR3 is TGTGCCAGCTCACCGCAAGGACTAGCGAGAAATGAGCAGTTCTTC.

This clonotype has only a few counts. The V and J genes are TRBV5-6 and TRBJ1-2; D is possibly TRBD1 (5 bases). V lost 4 bases and J 7 bases, leaving 23 bases between the germline ends. The CDR3 sequence is 16 residues long. Germline-derived CDR1 and CDR2 are SGHDT and YYEEEE. The CDR3 region is CASSTGTGLGFGGYTF. CDR3 bases: TGTGCCAGCAGCACCGGGACCGGGTTGGGATTTGGTGGCTACACCTTC.

In its sample, this clonotype was seen a few times. CDR3 nucleotide sequence: TGCAGTGCTAGAGGGGGACGTTACGAGCAGTACTTC. This translates into CSARGGRYEQYF. The chain is built from TRBV20-1 and TRBJ2-7; D tentatively fits TRBD1 or TRBD2 (5 bases each). Germline values: CDR1 DFQATT, CDR2 SNEGSKA (reference sequence). Deletions cut 1 base from V and 4 bases from J, with 8 bases between. CDR3 length: 12 residues.